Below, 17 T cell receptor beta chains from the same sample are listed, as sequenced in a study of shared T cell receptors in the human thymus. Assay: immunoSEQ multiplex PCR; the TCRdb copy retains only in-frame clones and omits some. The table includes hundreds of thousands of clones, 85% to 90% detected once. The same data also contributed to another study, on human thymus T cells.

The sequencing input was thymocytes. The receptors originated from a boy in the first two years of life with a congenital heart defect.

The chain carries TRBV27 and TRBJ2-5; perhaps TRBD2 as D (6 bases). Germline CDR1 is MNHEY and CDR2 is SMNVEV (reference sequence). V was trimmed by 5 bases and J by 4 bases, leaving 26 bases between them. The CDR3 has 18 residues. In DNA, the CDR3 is TGTGCCAGCAGTCCGCGGGACTCAGACGGCGACTTATTAGAGACCCAGTACTTC. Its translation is CASSPRDSDGDLLETQYF.

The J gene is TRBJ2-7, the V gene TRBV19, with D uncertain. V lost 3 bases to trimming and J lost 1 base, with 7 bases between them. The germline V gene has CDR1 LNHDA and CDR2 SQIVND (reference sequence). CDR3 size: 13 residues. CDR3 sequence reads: CASSIHWSYEQYF. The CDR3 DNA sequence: TGTGCCAGTAGTATCCACTGGTCCTACGAGCAGTACTTC. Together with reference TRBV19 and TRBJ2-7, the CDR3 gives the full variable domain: DGGITQSPKYLFRKEGQNVTLSCEQNLNHDAMYWYRQDPGQGLRLIYYSQIVNDFQKGDIAEGYSVSREKKESFPLTVTSAQKNPTAFYLCASSIHWSYEQYFGPGTRLTVT.

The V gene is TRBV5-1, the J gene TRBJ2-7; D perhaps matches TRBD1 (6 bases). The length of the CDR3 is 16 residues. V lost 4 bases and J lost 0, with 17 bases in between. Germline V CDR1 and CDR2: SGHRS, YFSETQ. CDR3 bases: TGCGCCAGCAGCCCCCCGACAGGCTGGGGCTCCTACGAGCAGTACTTC. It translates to CASSPPTGWGSYEQYF.

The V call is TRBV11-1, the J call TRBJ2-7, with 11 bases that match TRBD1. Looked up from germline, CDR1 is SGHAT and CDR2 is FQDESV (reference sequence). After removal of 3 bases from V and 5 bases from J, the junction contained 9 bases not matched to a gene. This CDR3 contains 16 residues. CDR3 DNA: TGTGCCAGCAGCTTGGAAGACCGGACAGGGGGCCACGAGCAGTACTTC. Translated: CASSLEDRTGGHEQYF.

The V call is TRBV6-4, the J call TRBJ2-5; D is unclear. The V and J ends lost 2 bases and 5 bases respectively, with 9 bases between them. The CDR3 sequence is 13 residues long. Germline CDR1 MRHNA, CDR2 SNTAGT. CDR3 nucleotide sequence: TGTGCCAGCAGTGACAGAGTCTGGGAGACCCAGTACTTC. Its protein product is CASSDRVWETQYF.

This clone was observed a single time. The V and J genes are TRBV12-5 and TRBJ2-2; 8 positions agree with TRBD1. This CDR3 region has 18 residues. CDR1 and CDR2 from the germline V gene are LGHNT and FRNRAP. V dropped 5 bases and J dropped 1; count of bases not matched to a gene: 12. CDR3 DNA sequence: TGTGCTAGTGGTATCGGGACAGGCGAACCAGTGAACACCGGGGAGCTGTTTTTT. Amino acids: CASGIGTGEPVNTGELFF.

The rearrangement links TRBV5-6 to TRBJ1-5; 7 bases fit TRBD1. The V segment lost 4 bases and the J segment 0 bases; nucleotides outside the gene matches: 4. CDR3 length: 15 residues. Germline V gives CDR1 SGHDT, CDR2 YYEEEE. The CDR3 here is CASSNTGDSNQPQHF. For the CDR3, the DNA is TGTGCCAGCAGCAATACAGGGGATAGCAATCAGCCCCAGCATTTT. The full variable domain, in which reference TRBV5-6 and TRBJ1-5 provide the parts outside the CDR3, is DAGVTQSPTHLIKTRGQQVTLRCSPKSGHDTVSWYQQALGQGPQFIFQYYEEEERQRGNFPDRFSGHQFPNYSSELNVNALLLGDSALYLCASSNTGDSNQPQHFGDGTRLSIL.

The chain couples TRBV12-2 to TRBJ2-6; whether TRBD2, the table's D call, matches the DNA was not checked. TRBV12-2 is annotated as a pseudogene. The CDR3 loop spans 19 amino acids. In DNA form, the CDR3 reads TGTGCAAGTCGCTTAGGGGAGGACATTCCTAGCTCTGGGGCCAACGTCCTGACTTTC. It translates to CASRLGEDIPSSGANVLTF.

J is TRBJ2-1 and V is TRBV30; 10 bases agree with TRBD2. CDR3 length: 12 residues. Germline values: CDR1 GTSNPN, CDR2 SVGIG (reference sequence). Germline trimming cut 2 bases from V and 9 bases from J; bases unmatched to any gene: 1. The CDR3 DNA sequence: TGTGCCTGGAGTCTAGCGGGAGTTGAGCAGTTCTTC. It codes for CAWSLAGVEQFF.

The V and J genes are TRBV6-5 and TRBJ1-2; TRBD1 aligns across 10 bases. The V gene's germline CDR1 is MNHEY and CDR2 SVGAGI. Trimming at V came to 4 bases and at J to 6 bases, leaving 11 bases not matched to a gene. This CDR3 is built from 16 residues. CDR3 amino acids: CASSLAQGGQGDGYTF. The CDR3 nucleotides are TGTGCCAGCAGTTTAGCCCAGGGAGGACAGGGGGATGGCTACACCTTC.

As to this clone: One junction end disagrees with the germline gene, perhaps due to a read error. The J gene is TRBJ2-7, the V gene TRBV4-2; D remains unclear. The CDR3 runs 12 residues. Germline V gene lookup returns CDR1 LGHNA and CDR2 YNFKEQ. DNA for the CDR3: TGTGCCAGCAGCCAAAACCGCTACGAGCGGTACTTC. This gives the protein CASSQNRYERYF.

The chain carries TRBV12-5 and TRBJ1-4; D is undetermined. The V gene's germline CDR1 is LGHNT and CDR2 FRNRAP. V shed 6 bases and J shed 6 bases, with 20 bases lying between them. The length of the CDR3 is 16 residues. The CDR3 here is CASGNTKHRQDEKLFF. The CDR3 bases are TGTGCTAGTGGCAACACCAAACACCGGCAGGATGAAAAACTGTTTTTT.

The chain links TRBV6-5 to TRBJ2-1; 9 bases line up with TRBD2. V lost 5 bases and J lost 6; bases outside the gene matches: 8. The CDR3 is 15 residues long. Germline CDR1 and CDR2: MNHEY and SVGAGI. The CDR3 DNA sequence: TGTGCCAGCAGTCAGCGGGAGGTCGTGCCCAATGAGCAGTTCTTC. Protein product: CASSQREVVPNEQFF.

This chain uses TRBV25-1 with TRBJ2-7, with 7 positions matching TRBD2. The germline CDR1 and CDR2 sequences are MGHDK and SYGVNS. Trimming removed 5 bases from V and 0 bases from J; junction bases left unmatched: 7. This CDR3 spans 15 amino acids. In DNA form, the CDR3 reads TGTGCCAGCAGTATTCGAAAGCGGGACTCCTACGAGCAGTACTTC. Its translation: CASSIRKRDSYEQYF.

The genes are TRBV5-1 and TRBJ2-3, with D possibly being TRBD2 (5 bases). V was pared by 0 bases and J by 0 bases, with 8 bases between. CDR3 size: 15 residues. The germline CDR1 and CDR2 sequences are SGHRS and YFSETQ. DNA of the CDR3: TGCGCCAGCAGCTTGGATCGGGATAGCACAGATACGCAGTATTTT. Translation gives CASSLDRDSTDTQYF.

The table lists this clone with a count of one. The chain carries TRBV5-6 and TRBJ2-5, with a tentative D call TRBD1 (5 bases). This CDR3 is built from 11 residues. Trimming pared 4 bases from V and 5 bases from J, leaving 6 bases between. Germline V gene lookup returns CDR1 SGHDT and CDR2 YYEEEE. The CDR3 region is CASSRQETQYF. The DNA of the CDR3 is TGTGCCAGCAGCCGACAGGAGACCCAGTACTTC.

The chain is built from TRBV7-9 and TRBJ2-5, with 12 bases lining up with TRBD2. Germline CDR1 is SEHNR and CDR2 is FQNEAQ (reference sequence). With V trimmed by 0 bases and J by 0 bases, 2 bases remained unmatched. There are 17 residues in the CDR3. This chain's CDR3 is CASSLARTSGNQETQYF. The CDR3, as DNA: TGTGCCAGCAGCTTAGCGCGGACTAGCGGGAACCAAGAGACCCAGTACTTC.